The 11 T cell receptor beta chains given below trace back to one sample, sequenced in a study of blood T cell repertoires in COVID-19. TCRdb's copy holds only in-frame clones and misses some; the assay was immunoSEQ multiplex PCR. The sample yields fewer than 60,000 clones, around four fifths seen once. What was sequenced was peripheral blood. These TCRs come from a young man with COVID-19, enrolled during active disease.

This chain uses TRBV7-9 with TRBJ1-1; no firm D call. Between the trimmed V and J ends, which lost 5 bases and 1 base, there was a span of 8 bases. CDR3 length: 13 residues. CDR1 is SEHNR and CDR2 is FQNEAQ in the germline V gene (reference sequence). Here the CDR3 DNA reads TGTGCCAGCAGCCTCCAGGAGAACACTGAAGCTTTCTTT. Translating it yields CASSLQENTEAFF.

CDR3 sequence (DNA): TGCAGCGTCGCCTACAGGGGAAATAGCTACGAGCAGTACTTC. Its protein is CSVAYRGNSYEQYF. The rearrangement links TRBV29-1 to TRBJ2-7; 7 positions match TRBD1. Germline CDR1 and CDR2: SQVTM and ANQGSEA. The CDR3 contains 14 residues. V trimming: 6 bases; J trimming: 3 bases; junction bases outside the gene matches: 11.

The rearrangement links TRBV30 to TRBJ1-6, with D perhaps TRBD1 (6 bases). The CDR3 has 16 amino acids. Germline CDR1 is GTSNPN and CDR2 is SVGIG (reference sequence). V shed 2 bases and J shed 0 bases, with 11 bases lying between them. CDR3: CAWSRGGSSYNSPLHF. The CDR3 nucleotides read TGTGCCTGGAGTCGAGGGGGAAGCTCCTATAATTCACCCCTCCACTTT.

This clone was observed a single time. The chain is built from TRBV6-5 and TRBJ1-4; possible D gene TRBD1, 6 bases. The CDR3 loop spans 14 amino acids. From germline, CDR1 is MNHEY and CDR2 SVGAGI. Trimming cost V 6 bases and J 5 bases, with 13 bases left between them. DNA of the CDR3: TGTGCCAGCAGGAACGCGGGGGGCAATGAAAAACTGTTTTTT. Protein: CASRNAGGNEKLFF.

The chain has TRBV24-1 and TRBJ2-1; 8 bases fit TRBD2. The V and J ends lost 7 bases and 9 bases, in that order; junction bases with no gene match: 7. CDR3 length: 13 residues. In germline, CDR1 is KGHDR, CDR2 SFDVKD. CDR3 sequence (DNA): TGTGCCACCAGCCCTGGACTAGCTAGTGAGCAGTTCTTC. Translation gives CATSPGLASEQFF.

The chain combines TRBV11-2 with TRBJ2-7; D might be TRBD1 (5 bases). This CDR3 spans 15 amino acids. Trimming left V 1 base short and J 0 bases short, with 10 bases between. Germline V gene sequence: CDR1 SGHAT, CDR2 FQNNGV. CDR3 residues: CASSLVTGGSYEQYF. Written as DNA, the CDR3 is TGTGCCAGCAGCTTAGTTACAGGCGGCTCCTACGAGCAGTACTTC.

The chain uses TRBV3-1 (or the pseudogene TRBV3-2) and TRBJ2-1, with 15 bases lining up with TRBD2. This CDR3 has 17 residues. The V segment lost 3 bases and the J segment 7 bases; nucleotides outside the gene matches: 7. Germline V CDR1 and CDR2: LGHDT, YNNKEL (reference sequence). The CDR3 reads CASSHTGTSGRNNEQFF. The CDR3 bases are TGTGCCAGCAGCCATACCGGGACTAGCGGGAGGAATAATGAGCAGTTCTTC.

The V call is TRBV5-5, the J call TRBJ2-1; 11 bases map to TRBD1. V trimming: 4 bases; J trimming: 9 bases; junction bases outside the gene matches: 6. CDR1 and CDR2 from the germline V gene are SGHKS and YYEKEE (reference sequence). This CDR3 contains 14 residues. CDR3 in amino acids: CASSVGQGAGEQFF. CDR3 sequence (DNA): TGTGCCAGCAGCGTAGGACAGGGGGCAGGTGAGCAGTTCTTC.

The chain combines TRBV29-1 with TRBJ1-2; 7 bases are shared with TRBD1. The germline gives CDR1 SQVTM, CDR2 ANQGSEA. The length of the CDR3 is 12 residues. The V and J ends lost 6 bases and 2 bases, in that order; junction bases with no gene match: 3. The CDR3 loop reads CSVRGQNYGYTF. The CDR3 DNA is TGCAGCGTGAGGGGACAGAACTATGGCTACACCTTC.

The chain employs TRBV6-2 or TRBV6-3 and TRBJ1-2; D possibly corresponds to TRBD1 (6 bases). Germline loops: CDR1 MNHEY, CDR2 SVGEGT. The V end was cut by 0 bases, the J end by 6 bases, with 11 bases between. The CDR3 runs to 14 residues. DNA for the CDR3: TGTGCCAGCAGTTACTCGACTCAGGGGCATGGCTACACCTTC. This gives the protein CASSYSTQGHGYTF.

J is TRBJ1-1 and V is TRBV5-1; D unresolved. The CDR3 is made up of 15 amino acids. Germline CDR1 and CDR2: SGHRS and YFSETQ. The germline V and J ends were trimmed by 1 base and 0 bases, with 10 bases remaining between them. The CDR3 bases are TGCGCCAGCAGCTTGCCCCAGGATCTGAACACTGAAGCTTTCTTT. This encodes CASSLPQDLNTEAFF. Based on the CDR3 plus reference TRBV5-1 and TRBJ1-1, the full variable domain is KAGVTQTPRYLIKTRGQQVTLSCSPISGHRSVSWYQQTPGQGLQFLFEYFSETQRNKGNFPGRFSGRQFSNSRSEMNVSTLELGDSALYLCASSLPQDLNTEAFFGQGTRLTVV.